Below are 15 T cell receptor beta chains sequenced from a single sample in a study of blood T cell repertoires in COVID-19. Only in-frame clones appear in the TCRdb table, and some are missing; sequencing was by immunoSEQ multiplex PCR. The table records about 300,000 clones, roughly 88% of them present only once. Sequencing used peripheral blood. Source of these receptors: a man younger than 30 with active or convalescent COVID-19.

The chain has TRBV27 and TRBJ1-2, with TRBD1 as a possible D gene (5 bases). The CDR3 contains 13 residues. CDR1 MNHEY and CDR2 SMNVEV come from the germline V gene (reference sequence). V gave up 4 bases and J gave up 4 bases, with 10 bases separating them. The CDR3 DNA reads as TGTGCCAGCAGTTCCGACAGCCTCTATGGCTACACCTTC. Translated, it gives CASSSDSLYGYTF.

This rearrangement joins TRBV19 to TRBJ1-6; 10 nucleotides align to TRBD1. J was trimmed by 9 bases and V by 7 bases; bases with no gene match: 6. Germline values: CDR1 LNHDA, CDR2 SQIVND (reference sequence). There are 14 residues in the CDR3. In DNA form, the CDR3 reads TGTGCCAGTAAATCGGGACAGGGGACTTCACCCCTCCACTTT. This translates into CASKSGQGTSPLHF.

The gene calls are TRBV7-2 and TRBJ2-3; D is uncertain. The length of the CDR3 is 14 residues. Germline lookup yields CDR1 SGHTA and CDR2 FQGNSA. V lost 1 base to trimming and J lost 0 bases, with 5 bases between them. In DNA form, the CDR3 reads TGTGCCAGCAGCTTAGGACAAAGCACAGATACGCAGTATTTT. Its translation: CASSLGQSTDTQYF. Together with reference TRBV7-2 and TRBJ2-3, the CDR3 gives the full variable domain: GAGVSQSPSNKVTEKGKDVELRCDPISGHTALYWYRQSLGQGLEFLIYFQGNSAPDKSGLPSDRFSAERTGGSVSTLTIQRTQQEDSAVYLCASSLGQSTDTQYFGPGTRLTVL.

This clone has only a few counts. J is TRBJ1-2 and V is TRBV5-1; no clear D. Per germline, CDR1 SGHRS and CDR2 YFSETQ. The V end was cut by 4 bases, the J end by 1 base, with 14 bases between. This CDR3 is 15 amino acids long. The DNA of the CDR3 is TGCGCCAGCAGCCAATTGCAGGCGAATAACTATGGCTACACCTTC. It translates to CASSQLQANNYGYTF.

V gene TRBV9 combines with J gene TRBJ1-1; no reliable D call. Trimming removed 0 bases at V and 4 bases at J, with 10 bases between. CDR1 and CDR2 (germline): SGDLS, YYNGEE. This CDR3 region has 14 residues. The CDR3 nucleotides read TGTGCCAGCAGCGTAGCACCCCGGGGCACTGAAGCTTTCTTT. Translation gives CASSVAPRGTEAFF. The variable domain in full, with the rest retrieved from reference TRBV9 and TRBJ1-1, is DSGVTQTPKHLITATGQRVTLRCSPRSGDLSVYWYQQSLDQGLQFLIQYYNGEERAKGNILERFSAQQFPDLHSELNLSSLELGDSALYFCASSVAPRGTEAFFGQGTRLTVV.

This rearrangement joins TRBV10-3 to TRBJ1-6; no clear D gene. The CDR3 runs to 13 residues. Trimming left V 8 bases short and J 10 bases short, with 15 bases between. Germline V lookup: CDR1 ENHRY, CDR2 SYGVKD. This CDR3 reads CAIAAIKESPLHF. As DNA, the CDR3 is TGTGCCATCGCGGCCATCAAAGAGTCACCCCTCCACTTT.

The chain joins TRBV27 to TRBJ2-7; 11 bases are a match to TRBD1. With V trimmed by 3 bases and J by 5 bases, 6 bases remained unmatched. This CDR3 comprises 15 residues. Germline V gene data show CDR1 as MNHEY and CDR2 as SMNVEV (reference sequence). The CDR3 protein is CASSFGTGGIDEQYF. CDR3 sequence (DNA): TGTGCCAGCAGTTTTGGGACAGGGGGAATTGACGAGCAGTACTTC.

This clone has just one count. The J gene is TRBJ2-1, the V gene TRBV3-1 (or the pseudogene TRBV3-2); weak D call: TRBD2 (6 bases). This CDR3 contains 16 residues. V was cut by 7 bases and J by 11 bases, with 27 bases left in between. Germline V CDR1 and CDR2: LGHDT, YNNKEL (reference sequence). The CDR3 DNA follows: TGTGCCAGCACCTTTAGAGCCGGTGCGGCGGGGCTGCAGCAGTTCTTC. It encodes CASTFRAGAAGLQQFF.

This chain uses TRBV7-2 with TRBJ1-1, with TRBD1 matching over 9 bases. CDR1 SGHTA and CDR2 FQGNSA come from the germline V gene. The CDR3 loop spans 14 amino acids. The ends lost 4 bases at V and 4 bases at J; junction bases unmatched: 4. CDR3 protein: CASSSGTGITEAFF. The CDR3 nucleotides read TGTGCCAGCAGCTCCGGGACAGGGATCACTGAAGCTTTCTTT.

This clone has just one count. The CDR3 here is CASSRIYEQYF. The CDR3 region has the DNA TGTGCCAGCAGCCGTATCTACGAGCAGTACTTC. The rearrangement links TRBV7-2 to TRBJ2-7; no clear D gene. Germline CDR1 and CDR2: SGHTA and FQGNSA. The CDR3 extends over 11 amino acids. V was trimmed by 5 bases and J by 3 bases, leaving 5 bases between them.

In its sample, this clone was seen a few times. The V and J genes are TRBV10-3 and TRBJ1-3; TRBD1 is a possible D gene (6 bases). The CDR3 consists of 14 residues. Deletions cut 3 bases from V and 2 bases from J, with 8 bases between. Germline V CDR1 and CDR2: ENHRY, SYGVKD. The CDR3 spells CAISEQGPGNTIYF. The CDR3, as DNA: TGTGCCATCAGTGAACAGGGACCTGGAAACACCATATATTTT.

V gene TRBV6-2 or TRBV6-3 combines with J gene TRBJ2-6; D is ambiguous. CDR1 is MNHEY and CDR2 is SVGEGT in the germline V gene. The CDR3 runs to 16 residues. V was clipped by 5 bases and J by 0 bases, with 11 bases between them. CDR3 residues: CASSPPHSSGANVLTF. The CDR3 DNA sequence: TGTGCCAGCAGTCCCCCCCACAGCTCTGGGGCCAACGTCCTGACTTTC.

The chain employs TRBV4-2 and TRBJ2-2; D uncertain. Germline V gene lookup returns CDR1 LGHNA and CDR2 YNFKEQ. V was trimmed by 3 bases and J by 5 bases, leaving 4 bases between them. The CDR3 loop spans 12 amino acids. Written as DNA, the CDR3 is TGTGCCAGCAGCCACTCTACCGGGGAGCTGTTTTTT. Translating gives CASSHSTGELFF.

The chain carries TRBV5-1 and TRBJ1-2; D is perhaps TRBD1 (6 bases). Germline-derived CDR1 and CDR2 are SGHRS and YFSETQ. The length of the CDR3 is 13 residues. Trimming removed 4 bases from V and 4 bases from J, with 11 bases in between. The CDR3: CASSRGQSYGYTF. The CDR3 DNA follows: TGCGCCAGCAGCCGCGGACAGAGCTATGGCTACACCTTC.

The chain couples TRBV18 to TRBJ2-3; weak D call: TRBD1 (6 bases). Germline CDR1 is KGHSH and CDR2 is LQKENI. The germline V and J ends were trimmed by 3 bases and 0 bases, with 10 bases remaining between them. The length of the CDR3 is 15 residues. In nucleotides, the CDR3 is TGTGCCAGCTCACCTGGGACAACTAGCACAGATACGCAGTATTTT. Encoded protein: CASSPGTTSTDTQYF. Full variable domain (remainder filled in from reference TRBV18 and TRBJ2-3): NAGVMQNPRHLVRRRGQEARLRCSPMKGHSHVYWYRQLPEEGLKFMVYLQKENIIDESGMPKERFSAEFPKEGPSILRIQQVVRGDSAAYFCASSPGTTSTDTQYFGPGTRLTVL.